A selection of T cell receptor beta chains follows, all from one sample in a study of Graves' ophthalmopathy and Graves' hyperthyroidism. TCRdb re-called the multiplex PCR reads through MiXCR, storing one row per CDR3 protein. The table includes about 1.2 million distinct CDR3 sequences, about 36% detected once. The specimen sequenced was peripheral blood or thyroid tissue (not recorded which). The receptors derive from an adult man with Graves' hyperthyroidism. Both conserved end residues are part of each CDR3. Each record gives: D gene, clone size, V gene, J gene, CDR3 protein, CDR3 DNA. D genes are given only for firm matches. Clone size, where shown, is once, few, many, or a class for clones that have expanded.

NA	once	TRBV9	TRBJ2-5	CASSAGGKQETQYF	TGTGCCAGCAGCGCCGGGGGAAAGCAAGAGACCCAGTACTTC
NA	few	TRBV5-1	TRBJ2-7	CASSLGDIYEQYF	TGCGCCAGCAGCTTGGGGGACATATACGAGCAGTACTTC
TRBD2	NA	TRBV30	TRBJ2-5	CAWSRRGGLETQYF	TGTGCCTGGAGTCGGCGGGGGGGGTTGGAGACCCAGTACTTC
NA	many	TRBV9	TRBJ1-1	CASSVDTGYFTEAFF	TGTGCCAGCAGCGTAGATACAGGGTATTTTACTGAAGCTTTCTTT
NA	many	TRBV20-1	TRBJ1-1	CSAKGPTEAFF	TGCAGTGCCAAGGGTCCCACTGAAGCTTTCTTT
NA	NA	TRBV15	TRBJ1-3	CATSRANDIYF	TGTGCCACCAGCAGAGCTAACGACATATATTTT
NA	few	TRBV4-3	TRBJ2-5	CASSQEFPQETQYF	TGCGCCAGCAGCCAAGAGTTCCCTCAAGAGACCCAGTACTTC
NA	many	TRBV2	TRBJ2-7	CASSEALGVQYF	TGTGCCAGCAGTGAAGCGCTGGGGGTGCAGTACTTC
TRBD1	many	TRBV10-3	TRBJ2-2	CAISVGQLDNTGELFF	TGTGCCATCAGTGTGGGACAGCTGGATAACACCGGGGAGCTGTTTTTT
NA	many	TRBV29-1	TRBJ2-6	CSVGGGGGANVLTF	TGCAGCGTTGGGGGAGGGGGGGGGGCCAACGTCCTGACTTTC
TRBD2	few	TRBV20-1	TRBJ2-2	CSARTLGLAGTGELFF	TGCAGTGCTAGAACCCTCGGACTAGCGGGCACCGGGGAGCTGTTTTTT
NA	many	TRBV19	TRBJ1-1	CASSTEASRAEAFF	TGTGCCAGTAGTACCGAGGCTAGCCGGGCTGAAGCTTTCTTT
NA	NA	TRBV20-1	TRBJ2-7	CSAGRYEQYF	TGCAGTGCGGGGAGGTACGAGCAGTACTTC
TRBD1	many	TRBV7-8	TRBJ1-2	CASSNGQGAQGYTF	TGTGCCAGCAGTAACGGACAGGGGGCCCAAGGCTACACCTTC
NA	NA	TRBV10-3	TRBJ1-2	CAISARSFGERYGYTF	TGTGCCATCAGTGCTAGATCATTCGGGGAGCGCTATGGCTACACCTTC
NA	NA	TRBV15	TRBJ2-6	CATSRDIGVNVLTF	TGTGCCACCAGCAGAGATATAGGGGTCAACGTCCTGACTTTC
TRBD2	NA	TRBV10-2	TRBJ2-5	CASSAGAGRRETQYF	TGCGCCAGCAGTGCCGGAGCGGGAAGGAGGGAGACCCAGTACTTC
TRBD2	many	TRBV10-3	TRBJ2-7	CAISDPTSGPYEQYF	TGTGCCATCAGTGACCCCACTAGCGGACCCTACGAGCAGTACTTC
NA	NA	TRBV11-2	TRBJ2-5	CASSKGPMYQETQYF	TGTGCCAGCAGCAAGGGACCCATGTACCAAGAGACCCAGTACTTC